This passage covers 10 T cell receptor beta chains from one sample sequenced in a study of shared clonotypes between healthy human individuals. Clones were read by immunoSEQ multiplex PCR, and TCRdb kept only the in-frame ones, dropping some. Here the sample spans around 2,000,000 clones, 90% to 95% being singletons. Material: naive CD4+ T cells sorted from blood. The subset was: CD45RA+ positively selected. These receptors originate from a man younger than 35 in good health.

The chain carries TRBV20-1 and TRBJ1-5; D ambiguous. Germline CDR1 reads DFQATT; CDR2 reads SNEGSKA (reference sequence). The CDR3 contains 11 residues. V lost 6 bases to trimming and J lost 6 bases, with 9 bases between them. CDR3 amino acids: CSAAGIQPQHF. CDR3 DNA: TGCAGTGCGGCGGGTATTCAGCCCCAGCATTTT.

Comments on this clone: Other nucleotide sequences in the sample specify the same CDR3. The chain recombines TRBV30 with TRBJ1-3; D may be TRBD1 (5 bases). This CDR3 contains 14 residues. Germline loops: CDR1 GTSNPN, CDR2 SVGIG (reference sequence). The V and J ends lost 3 bases and 1 base respectively, with 10 bases between them. This chain's CDR3 is CAWSPGGSGNTIYF. In DNA, the CDR3 is TGTGCCTGGAGCCCGGGGGGGTCTGGAAACACCATATATTTT.

A word on this clone: At one of its ends the junction is not consistent with the germline gene, which may arise from a read error. The V call is TRBV27, the J call TRBJ2-3, with D possibly being TRBD1 (6 bases). From germline, CDR1 is MNHEY and CDR2 SMNVEV (reference sequence). The length of the CDR3 is 14 residues. For the CDR3, the DNA is TGTGCCAGCAACCTAACAGGGAACTCAGATGCGCAGTATTTT. This encodes CASNLTGNSDAQYF.

The V call is TRBV5-1, the J call TRBJ1-1, with unresolved D. V was shortened by 0 bases and J by 7 bases, with 7 bases between the two germline ends. Germline V gene data show CDR1 as SGHRS and CDR2 as YFSETQ. The CDR3 runs 12 residues. The CDR3: CASSLGGVEAFF. CDR3 nucleotides: TGCGCCAGCAGCTTGGGGGGAGTTGAAGCTTTCTTT.

This clone occurred once. The chain couples TRBV15 to TRBJ2-1; tentatively, D is TRBD2 (6 bases). From germline, CDR1 is LNHNV and CDR2 YYDKDF (reference sequence). V lost 1 base and J lost 5, with 15 bases in between. The CDR3 loop spans 16 amino acids. Here the CDR3 reads CATSRGDGGLNNEQFF. The CDR3 nucleotides are TGTGCCACCAGCAGAGGGGACGGGGGATTGAACAATGAGCAGTTCTTC.

This clone appeared a single time. The chain is built from TRBV30 and TRBJ2-2; TRBD2 might be the D (5 bases). Per the germline V gene, CDR1 is GTSNPN and CDR2 is SVGIG (reference sequence). Trimming pared 1 base from V and 6 bases from J, leaving 18 bases between. The CDR3 has 16 residues. The CDR3 reads CAWSEVPGKRAGELFF. CDR3 coding DNA: TGTGCCTGGAGTGAGGTCCCGGGGAAGAGGGCCGGGGAGCTGTTTTTT.

V is TRBV29-1 and J is TRBJ1-2; tentative D call: TRBD1 (6 bases). CDR1 is SQVTM, CDR2 ANQGSEA, per germline. The germline V and J ends were trimmed by 4 bases and 4 bases, with 19 bases remaining between them. The CDR3 runs to 15 residues. CDR3 DNA sequence: TGCAGCGTTGGTATGCCCACAGGGCTCAGCTATGGCTACACCTTC. This codes for CSVGMPTGLSYGYTF.

The V call is TRBV4-1, the J call TRBJ2-5, with D possibly TRBD2 on 5 matching bases. V was cut by 1 base and J by 2 bases, with 14 bases left in between. The CDR3 is 16 amino acids. Germline V CDR1 and CDR2: MGHRA, YSYEKL. CDR3: CASSQGRGTSQETQYF. DNA of the CDR3: TGCGCCAGCAGCCAAGGACGGGGTACCTCGCAAGAGACCCAGTACTTC.

V gene TRBV9 combines with J gene TRBJ2-7; 10 bases match TRBD1. The germline V gene encodes CDR1 SGDLS and CDR2 YYNGEE. Trimming at V came to 1 base and at J to 7 bases, leaving 2 bases not matched to a gene. This CDR3 contains 13 residues. The CDR3 protein is CASSVRDRGEQYF. CDR3 coding DNA: TGTGCCAGCAGCGTAAGGGACAGGGGTGAGCAGTACTTC.

Regarding this clone: The sample carries other DNA sequences with the same CDR3. The chain employs TRBV18 and TRBJ1-2; 10 nucleotides agree with TRBD1. This CDR3 spans 13 amino acids. Germline V CDR1 and CDR2: KGHSH, LQKENI. V dropped 6 bases and J dropped 3; count of bases not matched to a gene: 1. The CDR3 coding sequence is TGTGCCAGCTCGGGGACAGGGGACTATGGCTACACCTTC. As protein: CASSGTGDYGYTF.